The 19 T cell receptor beta chains listed next were all sequenced from one sample in a study of T cells in Graves' hyperthyroidism and ophthalmopathy. TCR beta CDR3 regions were amplified from RNA. TCR CDR3 regions were first amplified by RT-PCR with HTBI primers. A single record per CDR3 protein comes from TCRdb applying MiXCR to the multiplex PCR reads. This sample has about 260,000 distinct CDR3 sequences, with approximately 20% found just once. Sequenced material: blood. The receptors shown here come from a man aged 25 to 40 with Graves' ophthalmopathy.

The V call is TRBV7-9, the J call TRBJ2-7; perhaps D is TRBD1 or TRBD2 (7 bases each). The CDR3 runs 16 residues. Per germline, CDR1 SEHNR and CDR2 FQNEAQ (reference sequence). V lost 11 bases and J 1 base, leaving 24 bases between the germline ends. CDR3 protein: CASKAQGGDGSYEQYF. The CDR3, as DNA: TGTGCCTCCAAAGCGCAGGGGGGGGACGGTTCCTACGAGCAGTACTTC.

The table lists this clonotype with a few counts. V usage is TRBV7-9 and J usage is TRBJ1-1, with 7 bases aligning to TRBD1. Germline lookup yields CDR1 SEHNR and CDR2 FQNEAQ (reference sequence). The J segment lost 7 bases and the V segment lost 5 bases, leaving 13 bases of the junction unmatched. This CDR3 contains 15 residues. CDR3 protein: CASSPRGGGGGEAFF. In nucleotides, the CDR3 is TGTGCCAGCAGCCCCAGGGGAGGGGGCGGAGGTGAAGCTTTCTTT.

This clonotype was seen many times. The rearrangement links TRBV28 to TRBJ2-1; D unclear. V was shortened by 4 bases and J by 3 bases, with 16 bases between the two germline ends. The CDR3 has 16 residues. CDR1 MDHEN and CDR2 SYDVKM come from the germline V gene. Here the CDR3 DNA reads TGTGCCAGCAGTTCCCTCCTCCCCGGTCGCTACAATGAGCAGTTCTTC. This encodes CASSSLLPGRYNEQFF.

The chain carries TRBV28 and TRBJ1-2; D uncertain. Germline CDR1 reads MDHEN; CDR2 reads SYDVKM. There are 9 residues in the CDR3. The V gene lost 11 bases and the J gene lost 12 bases, with 13 bases spanning the gap. The CDR3 nucleotides are TGTGCCCTCCTGGGGATCCACACCTTC. This encodes CALLGIHTF.

This clonotype showed up many times. The rearrangement joins TRBV28 to TRBJ2-1; no clear D gene. The CDR3 totals 12 residues. V was trimmed by 4 bases and J by 6 bases, leaving 7 bases between them. Germline V CDR1 and CDR2: MDHEN, SYDVKM. CDR3 amino acids: CASSSRRNEQFF. For the CDR3, the DNA is TGTGCCAGCAGTTCCCGACGCAATGAGCAGTTCTTC. Full variable domain (outside the CDR3, taken from reference TRBV28 and TRBJ2-1): DVKVTQSSRYLVKRTGEKVFLECVQDMDHENMFWYRQDPGLGLRLIYFSYDVKMKEKGDIPEGYSVSREKKERFSLILESASTNQTSMYLCASSSRRNEQFFGPGTRLTVL.

In its sample, this clonotype was seen a few times. Compared with germline, one end of the junction differs, possibly owing to a read error. The chain employs TRBV12-3 or TRBV12-4 and TRBJ2-6, with 10 nucleotides matching TRBD2. The CDR3 consists of 18 residues. The chain's CDR3 is CAGRPTSGFVSGANVLTF. In DNA form, the CDR3 reads TGTGCCGGCAGACCGACTAGCGGGTTTGTCTCTGGGGCCAACGTCCTGACTTTC.

This clonotype has at least ten counts. This chain links TRBV7-8 with TRBJ2-1; maybe TRBD2 (5 bases). Trimming removed 1 base from V and 9 bases from J, with 10 bases in between. Germline CDR1 SGHVS, CDR2 FQNEAQ. The CDR3 consists of 13 residues. The chain's CDR3 is CASSLDGDTEQFF. CDR3 sequence (DNA): TGTGCCAGCAGCTTAGACGGGGATACTGAGCAGTTCTTC.

This clonotype was observed a single time. This chain connects TRBV7-9 to TRBJ2-3; no reliable D call. The ends were cut back, 5 bases at V and 4 bases at J, with 13 bases in the middle. The CDR3 is made up of 14 amino acids. The germline V gene encodes CDR1 SEHNR and CDR2 FQNEAQ (reference sequence). Written as DNA, the CDR3 is TGTGCCAGCAGCCCAGGAATGGCCCCAGATACGCAGTATTTT. Translation: CASSPGMAPDTQYF. The variable domain in full, with the rest retrieved from reference TRBV7-9 and TRBJ2-3, is DTGVSQNPRHKITKRGQNVTFRCDPISEHNRLYWYRQTLGQGPEFLTYFQNEAQLEKSRLLSDRFSAERPKGSFSTLEIQRTEQGDSAMYLCASSPGMAPDTQYFGPGTRLTVL.

This clonotype was found many times. The J gene is TRBJ2-5, the V gene TRBV10-1, with 9 nucleotides matching TRBD2. Germline V gene sequence: CDR1 WNHNN, CDR2 SYGVQD (reference sequence). The CDR3 runs 15 residues. The junction had 4 bases not matched to a gene; V was cut back by 0 bases and J by 5 bases. CDR3 in amino acids: CASSESPSGKETQYF. DNA of the CDR3: TGCGCCAGCAGTGAGTCGCCTAGCGGGAAGGAGACCCAGTACTTC.

There are many counts of this clonotype. V usage is TRBV30 and J usage is TRBJ1-1, with 7 bases fitting TRBD1. Germline CDR1 reads GTSNPN; CDR2 reads SVGIG (reference sequence). The CDR3 runs to 12 residues. V trimming: 5 bases; J trimming: 1 base; junction bases outside the gene matches: 1. The CDR3 DNA follows: TGTGCCTGGGACAGGGCGAACACTGAAGCTTTCTTT. Amino acid sequence: CAWDRANTEAFF.

The gene calls are TRBV29-1 and TRBJ1-1; no clear D. V lost 7 bases and J lost 5, with 14 bases in between. The germline CDR1 and CDR2 sequences are SQVTM and ANQGSEA. CDR3 length: 12 residues. The CDR3 DNA is TGCAGCGCCCTGACGGGGAGAACTGAAGCTTTCTTT. Its translation: CSALTGRTEAFF. Filled out from reference TRBV29-1 and TRBJ1-1, the complete variable domain reads SAVISQKPSRDICQRGTSLTIQCQVDSQVTMMFWYRQQPGQSLTLIATANQGSEATYESGFVIDKFPISRPNLTFSTLTVSNMSPEDSSIYLCSALTGRTEAFFGQGTRLTVV.

This chain links TRBV6-5 with TRBJ2-1; D remains ambiguous. The length of the CDR3 is 14 residues. Germline V gene sequence: CDR1 MNHEY, CDR2 SVGAGI. Between the trimmed V and J ends, which lost 2 bases and 8 bases, there was a span of 13 bases. DNA of the CDR3: TGTGCCAGCAGTTACAGGGCAGTTAGAGATGAGCAGTTCTTC. Translating gives CASSYRAVRDEQFF.

The chain couples TRBV6-1 to TRBJ1-5; 10 positions match TRBD1. CDR1 and CDR2 from the germline V gene are MNHNS and SASEGT. The CDR3 covers 15 residues. The ends lost 5 bases at V and 4 bases at J; junction bases unmatched: 5. The CDR3 bases are TGTGCCAGCAGTCGACAGGGGGCGCCGAATCAGCCCCAGCATTTT. As protein: CASSRQGAPNQPQHF.

This clonotype appeared many times. The CDR3 reads CVPVSSYEQYF. The CDR3 coding sequence is TGTGTTCCCGTCAGCTCCTACGAGCAGTACTTC. The V gene is TRBV28, the J gene TRBJ2-7; D gene unclear. The CDR3 has 11 residues. The V gene's germline CDR1 is MDHEN and CDR2 SYDVKM.

This clonotype was picked up a small number of times. The rearrangement uses TRBV7-8 and TRBJ1-1; 8 positions agree with TRBD1. The V gene's germline CDR1 is SGHVS and CDR2 FQNEAQ. V shed 1 base, J shed 4 bases, and the junction held 5 bases outside the gene matches. The CDR3 totals 15 residues. The CDR3 reads CASSLGGQGLTEAFF. The CDR3 DNA reads as TGTGCCAGCAGCTTAGGTGGACAGGGTCTCACTGAAGCTTTCTTT. The full variable domain, completed using reference TRBV7-8 and TRBJ1-1, is GAGVSQSPRYKVAKRGQDVALRCDPISGHVSLFWYQQALGQGPEFLTYFQNEAQLDKSGLPSDRFFAERPEGSVSTLKIQRTQQEDSAVYLCASSLGGQGLTEAFFGQGTRLTVV.

This clonotype was counted ten times or more. The gene calls are TRBV28 and TRBJ2-5, with 13 nucleotides matching TRBD2. The trim removed 10 bases at V and 0 bases at J, leaving 14 bases unmatched. The CDR3 extends over 18 amino acids. Germline lookup yields CDR1 MDHEN and CDR2 SYDVKM. The CDR3 reads CATRPGTSGNLYQETQYF. The DNA for the CDR3 is TGTGCCACCCGCCCTGGGACTAGCGGGAACCTGTACCAAGAGACCCAGTACTTC.

Comment on this clonotype: Relative to the germline gene, one junction end is altered; a read error may explain this. The V call is TRBV29-1, the J call TRBJ2-1; TRBD2 matches at 8 bases. The CDR3 spans 16 residues. Germline V gene sequence: CDR1 SQVTM, CDR2 ANQGSEA. The CDR3 coding sequence is TGCAGCGTTGAAGAGGCCTATAGCGGGGACTACAGTGAGCAGTTCTTC. The encoded protein is CSVEEAYSGDYSEQFF.

A single count supports this clonotype. The V and J genes are TRBV5-6 and TRBJ2-3; D is undetermined. V dropped 1 base and J dropped 2 bases, with 11 bases sitting between them. Germline V gene sequence: CDR1 SGHDT, CDR2 YYEEEE. This CDR3 comprises 15 residues. CDR3 amino acids: CASSLLGGPTDTQYF. CDR3 coding DNA: TGTGCCAGCAGCTTGTTGGGCGGCCCCACAGATACGCAGTATTTT.

This clonotype was detected many times. This chain uses TRBV9 with TRBJ1-1; D is unresolved. Germline V CDR1 and CDR2: SGDLS, YYNGEE. CDR3 length: 12 residues. Trimming left V 3 bases short and J 5 bases short, with 8 bases between. CDR3 amino acids: CASSAGVTEAFF. CDR3 DNA sequence: TGTGCCAGCAGCGCAGGAGTGACTGAAGCTTTCTTT.